This T cell receptor beta chain is from a study of cytomegalovirus exposure and HLA in healthy donors. Study results and limitations: Serostatus for CMV was the only available immune exposure information.

CDR3 length equals 13 residues. The V and J ends lost 2 bases and 9 bases respectively, with 12 bases between them. Germline V lookup: CDR1 SGHNT, CDR2 YYREEE (reference sequence). Primers for the PCR totalled 60 Vbeta and 13 Jbeta. As handled by the study authors: Some 11 million of the roughly 80 million unique TCR beta chains counted in a later analysis were shared. Assay: immunoSEQ multiplex PCR; the TCRdb copy retains only in-frame clones and omits some. The V and J calls and clone size were taken over from that table, and D and trimming were inferred from the DNA. The data contain about 200,000 clones, 65% to 90% of them singletons. On this clone itself: Its antigen remains unknown.

This sequence joins TRBV5-4 and TRBJ1-5; D possibly corresponds to TRBD1 (6 bases). This clonotype originated in a girl between 5 and 17 years old in good health and CMV-seronegative. The sequenced sample was PBMCs. DNA of the CDR3: TGTGCCAGCAGCTTTAGGGGGGAGGGGCCCCAGCATTTT. It codes for CASSFRGEGPQHF.